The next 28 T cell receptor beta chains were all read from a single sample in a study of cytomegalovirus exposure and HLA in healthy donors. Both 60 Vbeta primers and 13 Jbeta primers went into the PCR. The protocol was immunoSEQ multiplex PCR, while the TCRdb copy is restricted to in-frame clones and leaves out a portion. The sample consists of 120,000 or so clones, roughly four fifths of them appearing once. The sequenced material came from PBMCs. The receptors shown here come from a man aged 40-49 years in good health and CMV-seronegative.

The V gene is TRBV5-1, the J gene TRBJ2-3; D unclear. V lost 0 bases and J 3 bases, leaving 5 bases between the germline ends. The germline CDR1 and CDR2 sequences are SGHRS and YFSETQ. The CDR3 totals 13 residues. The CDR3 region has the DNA TGCGCCAGCAGCTTGGTTCGGACAGATACGCAGTATTTT. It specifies CASSLVRTDTQYF.

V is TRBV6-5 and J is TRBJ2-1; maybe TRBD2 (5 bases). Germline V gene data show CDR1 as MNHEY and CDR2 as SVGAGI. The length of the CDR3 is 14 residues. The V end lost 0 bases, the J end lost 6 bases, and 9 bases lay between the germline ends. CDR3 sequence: CASSYSRGGNEQFF. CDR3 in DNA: TGTGCCAGCAGTTACTCTCGCGGAGGCAATGAGCAGTTCTTC.

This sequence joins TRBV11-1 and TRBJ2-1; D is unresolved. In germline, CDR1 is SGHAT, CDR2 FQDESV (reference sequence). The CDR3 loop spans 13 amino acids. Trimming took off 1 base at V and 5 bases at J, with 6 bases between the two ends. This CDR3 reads CASSLGFNNEQFF. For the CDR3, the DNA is TGTGCCAGCAGCTTAGGTTTCAACAATGAGCAGTTCTTC.

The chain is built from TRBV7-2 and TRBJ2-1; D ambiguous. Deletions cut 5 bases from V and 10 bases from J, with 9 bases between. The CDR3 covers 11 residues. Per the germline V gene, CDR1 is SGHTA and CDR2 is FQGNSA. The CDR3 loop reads CASSLTTEQFF. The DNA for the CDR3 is TGTGCCAGCAGCCTAACCACGGAGCAGTTCTTC.

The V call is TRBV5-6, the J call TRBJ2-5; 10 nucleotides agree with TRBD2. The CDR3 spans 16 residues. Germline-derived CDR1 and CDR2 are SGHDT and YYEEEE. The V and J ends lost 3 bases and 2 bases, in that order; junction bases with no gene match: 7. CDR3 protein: CASSWAGTSAQETQYF. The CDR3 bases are TGTGCCAGCAGCTGGGCCGGGACTAGCGCTCAAGAGACCCAGTACTTC.

CDR3 region: CASSPPPRGAHEQYF. DNA of the CDR3: TGTGCCAGCTCACCGCCCCCCCGGGGGGCCCACGAGCAGTACTTC. The chain carries TRBV18 and TRBJ2-7, with a weak D call TRBD2 (7 bases). Trimming took off 3 bases at V and 5 bases at J, with 17 bases between the two ends. CDR1 is KGHSH, CDR2 LQKENI, per germline. CDR3 length: 15 residues.

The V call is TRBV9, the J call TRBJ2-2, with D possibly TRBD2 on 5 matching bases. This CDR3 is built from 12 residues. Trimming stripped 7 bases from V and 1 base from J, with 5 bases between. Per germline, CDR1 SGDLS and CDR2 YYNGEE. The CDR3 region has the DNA TGTGCCAGCGCGGGGAACACCGGGGAGCTGTTTTTT. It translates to CASAGNTGELFF.

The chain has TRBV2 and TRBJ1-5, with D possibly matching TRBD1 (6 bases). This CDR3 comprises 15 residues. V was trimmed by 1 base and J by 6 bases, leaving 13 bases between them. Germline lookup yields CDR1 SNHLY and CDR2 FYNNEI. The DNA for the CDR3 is TGTGCCAGCAGTGAAGGTGGTCAGGGGAGTCAGCCCCAGCATTTT. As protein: CASSEGGQGSQPQHF.

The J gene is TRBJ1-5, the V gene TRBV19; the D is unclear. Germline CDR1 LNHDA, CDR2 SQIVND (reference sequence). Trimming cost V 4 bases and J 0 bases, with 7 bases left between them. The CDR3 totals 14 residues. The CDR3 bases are TGTGCCAGTAGTACGGGGAATAGCAATCAGCCCCAGCATTTT. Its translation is CASSTGNSNQPQHF.

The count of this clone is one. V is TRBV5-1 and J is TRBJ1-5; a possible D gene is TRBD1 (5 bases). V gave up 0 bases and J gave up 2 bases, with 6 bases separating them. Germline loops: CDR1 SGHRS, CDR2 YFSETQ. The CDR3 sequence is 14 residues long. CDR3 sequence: CASSLEQGNQPQHF. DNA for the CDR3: TGCGCCAGCAGCTTGGAACAGGGCAATCAGCCCCAGCATTTT.

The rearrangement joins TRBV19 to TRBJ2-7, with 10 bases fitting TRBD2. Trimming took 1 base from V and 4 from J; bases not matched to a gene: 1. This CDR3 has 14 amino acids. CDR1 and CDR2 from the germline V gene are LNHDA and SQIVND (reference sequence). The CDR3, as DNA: TGTGCCAGTAGTATAGCTAGCGGGGGATACGAGCAGTACTTC. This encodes CASSIASGGYEQYF.

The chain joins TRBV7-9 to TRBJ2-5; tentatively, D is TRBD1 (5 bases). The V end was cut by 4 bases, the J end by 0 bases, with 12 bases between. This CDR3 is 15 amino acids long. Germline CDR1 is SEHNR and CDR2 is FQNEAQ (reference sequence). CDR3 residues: CASSSGAWYQETQYF. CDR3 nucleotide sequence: TGTGCCAGCAGCTCTGGGGCTTGGTACCAAGAGACCCAGTACTTC. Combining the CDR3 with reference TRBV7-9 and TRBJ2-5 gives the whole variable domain DTGVSQNPRHKITKRGQNVTFRCDPISEHNRLYWYRQTLGQGPEFLTYFQNEAQLEKSRLLSDRFSAERPKGSFSTLEIQRTEQGDSAMYLCASSSGAWYQETQYFGPGTRLLVL.

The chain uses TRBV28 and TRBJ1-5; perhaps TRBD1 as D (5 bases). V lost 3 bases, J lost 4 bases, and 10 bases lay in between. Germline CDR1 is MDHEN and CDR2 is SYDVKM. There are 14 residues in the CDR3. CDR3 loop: CASSFQGSNQPQHF. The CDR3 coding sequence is TGTGCCAGCAGTTTCCAGGGATCTAATCAGCCCCAGCATTTT.

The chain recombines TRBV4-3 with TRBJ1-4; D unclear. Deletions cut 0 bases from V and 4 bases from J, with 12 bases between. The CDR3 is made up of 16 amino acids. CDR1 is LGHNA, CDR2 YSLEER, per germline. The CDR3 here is CASSQDRLIGNEKLFF. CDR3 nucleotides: TGCGCCAGCAGCCAAGATCGGTTGATTGGTAATGAAAAACTGTTTTTT.

The CDR3 DNA reads as TGTGCCAGCATAACGGGCCAGGGGCCAGGGGAGCAGTACTTC. Its translation: CASITGQGPGEQYF. The chain uses TRBV28 and TRBJ2-7; D perhaps matches TRBD1 (6 bases). The length of the CDR3 is 14 residues. Trimming removed 7 bases from V and 7 bases from J, with 20 bases in between. Germline-derived CDR1 and CDR2 are MDHEN and SYDVKM.

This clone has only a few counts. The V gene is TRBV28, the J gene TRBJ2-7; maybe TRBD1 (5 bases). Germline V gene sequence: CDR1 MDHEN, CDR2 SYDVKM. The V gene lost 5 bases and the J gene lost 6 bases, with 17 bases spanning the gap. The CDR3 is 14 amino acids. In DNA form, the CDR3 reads TGTGCCAGCAGTCTAGGTGCAGGGTCGGCCGAGCAGTACTTC. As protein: CASSLGAGSAEQYF. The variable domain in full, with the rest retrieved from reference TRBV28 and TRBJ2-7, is DVKVTQSSRYLVKRTGEKVFLECVQDMDHENMFWYRQDPGLGLRLIYFSYDVKMKEKGDIPEGYSVSREKKERFSLILESASTNQTSMYLCASSLGAGSAEQYFGPGTRLTVT.

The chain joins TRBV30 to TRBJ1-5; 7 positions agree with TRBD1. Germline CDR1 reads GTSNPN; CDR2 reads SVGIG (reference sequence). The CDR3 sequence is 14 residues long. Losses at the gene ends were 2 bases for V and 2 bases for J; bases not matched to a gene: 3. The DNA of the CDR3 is TGTGCCTGGAGTCTCGGACAGGGCAATCAGCCCCAGCATTTT. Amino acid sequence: CAWSLGQGNQPQHF.

CDR3 in DNA: TGTGCTAGTGGTAGTCCCGGGAACACTGAAGCTTTCTTT. Its translation: CASGSPGNTEAFF. The V gene is TRBV12-5, the J gene TRBJ1-1; D uncertain. V lost 5 bases, J lost 1 base, and 8 bases lay in between. The CDR3 spans 13 residues. Germline-derived CDR1 and CDR2 are LGHNT and FRNRAP.

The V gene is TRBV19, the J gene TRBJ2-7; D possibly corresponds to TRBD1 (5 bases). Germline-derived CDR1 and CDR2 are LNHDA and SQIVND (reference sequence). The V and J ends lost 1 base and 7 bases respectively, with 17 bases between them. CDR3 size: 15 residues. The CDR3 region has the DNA TGTGCCAGTAGTATAGTTTCCGGCAGGGCAGGGGAGCAGTACTTC. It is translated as CASSIVSGRAGEQYF.

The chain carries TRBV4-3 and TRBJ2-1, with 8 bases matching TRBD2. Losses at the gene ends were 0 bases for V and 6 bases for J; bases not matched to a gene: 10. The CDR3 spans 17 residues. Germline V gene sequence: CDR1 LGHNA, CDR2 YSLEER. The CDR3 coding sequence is TGCGCCAGCAGCCAAGATTTCAGCGGGGGCGCGTCCAATGAGCAGTTCTTC. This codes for CASSQDFSGGASNEQFF.

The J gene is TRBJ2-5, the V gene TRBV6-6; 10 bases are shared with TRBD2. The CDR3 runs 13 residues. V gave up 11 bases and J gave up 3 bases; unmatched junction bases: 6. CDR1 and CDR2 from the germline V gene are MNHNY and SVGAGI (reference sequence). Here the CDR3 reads CALSGRIEETQYF. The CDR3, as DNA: TGTGCCCTTAGCGGGAGGATAGAAGAGACCCAGTACTTC.

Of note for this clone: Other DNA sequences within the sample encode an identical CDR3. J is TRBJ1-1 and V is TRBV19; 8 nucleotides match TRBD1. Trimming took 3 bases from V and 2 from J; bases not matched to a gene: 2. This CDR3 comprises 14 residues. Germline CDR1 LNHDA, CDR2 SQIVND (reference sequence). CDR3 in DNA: TGTGCCAGTAGTATCGGACAGGGAAACACTGAAGCTTTCTTT. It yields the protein CASSIGQGNTEAFF.

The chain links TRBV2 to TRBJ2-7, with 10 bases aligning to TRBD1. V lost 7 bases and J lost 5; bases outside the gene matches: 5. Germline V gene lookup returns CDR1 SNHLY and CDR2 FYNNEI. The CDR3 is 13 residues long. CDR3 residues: CASMTDRGDEQYF. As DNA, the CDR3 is TGTGCCAGCATGACGGACAGGGGGGACGAGCAGTACTTC.

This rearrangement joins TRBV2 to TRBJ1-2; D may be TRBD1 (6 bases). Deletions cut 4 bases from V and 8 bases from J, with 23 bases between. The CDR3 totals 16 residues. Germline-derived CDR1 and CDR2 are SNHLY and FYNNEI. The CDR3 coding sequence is TGTGCCAGCAGTGGGGACATCTCGGAAAAATCGTACGGCTACACCTTC. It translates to CASSGDISEKSYGYTF.

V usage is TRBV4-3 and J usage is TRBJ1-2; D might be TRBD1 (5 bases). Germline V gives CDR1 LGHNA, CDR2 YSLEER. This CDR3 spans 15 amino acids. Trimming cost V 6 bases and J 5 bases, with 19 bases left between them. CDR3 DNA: TGCGCCAGCAGTAGCGGCGGGTTGGGGGGGTATGGCTACACCTTC. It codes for CASSSGGLGGYGYTF.

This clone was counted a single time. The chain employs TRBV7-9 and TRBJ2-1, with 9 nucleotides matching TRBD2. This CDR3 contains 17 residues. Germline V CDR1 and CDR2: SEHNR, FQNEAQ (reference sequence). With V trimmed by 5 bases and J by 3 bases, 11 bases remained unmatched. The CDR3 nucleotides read TGTGCCAGCAGCCCGCGGATTGGAGCGGGGGGCTACAATGAGCAGTTCTTC. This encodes CASSPRIGAGGYNEQFF.

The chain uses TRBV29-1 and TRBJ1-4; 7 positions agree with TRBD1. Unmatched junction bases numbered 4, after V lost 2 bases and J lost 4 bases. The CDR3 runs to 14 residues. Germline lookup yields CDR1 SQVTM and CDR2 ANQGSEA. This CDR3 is CSVETGTVNEKLFF. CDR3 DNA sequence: TGCAGCGTTGAAACCGGGACAGTTAATGAAAAACTGTTTTTT.

The CDR3 loop reads CASSYSGTYWGYTF. CDR3 nucleotide sequence: TGTGCCAGCAGTTACTCCGGGACTTATTGGGGCTACACCTTC. V usage is TRBV6-5 and J usage is TRBJ1-2; D might be TRBD1 (5 bases). Per the germline V gene, CDR1 is MNHEY and CDR2 is SVGAGI. V shed 0 bases and J shed 8 bases, with 13 bases lying between them. The CDR3 is 14 residues long.